This TCR beta chain stems from a study of blood T cells in healthy people across ages. The V end was cut by 7 bases, the J end by 12 bases, with 13 bases between. Germline V lookup: CDR1 SQVTM, CDR2 ANQGSEA. The length of the CDR3 is 10 residues. A second PCR of 7 to 11 cycles used a sample-barcoded 5' primer and a J-beta primer mix. TCRdb fed the 5' RACE reads into MiXCR, producing one record per CDR3 protein. The repertoire consists of hundreds of thousands of distinct CDR3 sequences, with roughly 48% occurring once and the leading ten covering under 30%. The V call is TRBV29-1, the J call TRBJ2-1; D not certain. The material sequenced was blood. This TCR was recovered from an elderly man in good health. The CDR3, as DNA: TGCAGCGGGAAGCAGGACGGGCAGTTCTTC. This encodes CSGKQDGQFF.